One and the same sample provided the 26 T cell receptor beta chains below, sequenced in a study of blood T cell repertoires in COVID-19. The data were produced by immunoSEQ multiplex PCR, yet TCRdb's version contains in-frame clones alone and is incomplete. This table has 250,000 or so clones, around 86% appearing once. The sequenced material came from peripheral blood. The receptor source for this set is a woman aged 25 to 39 with active or convalescent COVID-19.

This clone was detected only a few times. The rearrangement links TRBV30 to TRBJ2-7, with 9 bases aligning to TRBD1. Germline lookup yields CDR1 GTSNPN and CDR2 SVGIG (reference sequence). V was clipped by 2 bases and J by 1 base; unmatched bases: 3. The CDR3 covers 14 residues. Here the CDR3 reads CAWSSGTGSYEQYF. In DNA, the CDR3 is TGTGCCTGGAGTTCCGGGACAGGGTCCTACGAGCAGTACTTC.

V and J are TRBV28 and TRBJ1-5, with D tentatively TRBD1 (5 bases). From germline, CDR1 is MDHEN and CDR2 SYDVKM. Trimming left V 4 bases short and J 5 bases short, with 15 bases between. This CDR3 has 15 amino acids. CDR3 region: CASSSPDSSYQPQHF. CDR3 nucleotides: TGTGCCAGCAGTTCCCCCGACAGTTCTTATCAGCCCCAGCATTTT.

The chain has TRBV19 and TRBJ2-2, with D perhaps TRBD2 (5 bases). The V and J ends lost 3 bases and 5 bases respectively, with 13 bases between them. The length of the CDR3 is 15 residues. Germline V gene lookup returns CDR1 LNHDA and CDR2 SQIVND (reference sequence). Here the CDR3 reads CASSIGSRGTGELFF. Written as DNA, the CDR3 is TGTGCCAGTAGTATTGGGTCCCGGGGAACCGGGGAGCTGTTTTTT.

The chain combines TRBV7-2 with TRBJ1-3; D is unresolved. Trimming removed 2 bases from V and 4 bases from J, with 6 bases in between. The CDR3 is 13 amino acids. Germline V gives CDR1 SGHTA, CDR2 FQGNSA. CDR3 sequence (DNA): TGTGCCAGCAGCTTACGGGTGGGAAACACCATATATTTT. It is translated as CASSLRVGNTIYF.

The chain combines TRBV10-3 with TRBJ2-5; 13 bases line up with TRBD2. The CDR3 contains 17 residues. In germline, CDR1 is ENHRY, CDR2 SYGVKD. V shed 3 bases and J 2 bases; nucleotides not matched to a gene: 6. CDR3 amino acids: CAISDRTSGGPQETQYF. For the CDR3, the DNA is TGTGCCATCAGTGATCGGACTAGCGGGGGACCGCAAGAGACCCAGTACTTC.

This clone was counted a single time. The chain combines TRBV28 with TRBJ2-6; D ambiguous. Germline assignment: CDR1 MDHEN and CDR2 SYDVKM. The V and J ends lost 5 bases and 3 bases respectively, with 11 bases between them. The CDR3 spans 15 residues. CDR3 nucleotide sequence: TGTGCCAGCAGTCTACAAGCGTTTGGGGCCAACGTCCTGACTTTC. Amino acid sequence: CASSLQAFGANVLTF.

This clone was observed a single time. V is TRBV19 and J is TRBJ1-2; weak D call: TRBD1 (5 bases). CDR1 is LNHDA, CDR2 SQIVND, per germline (reference sequence). Trimming took 2 bases from V and 2 from J, leaving 15 bases between them. The CDR3 totals 16 residues. CDR3 DNA sequence: TGTGCCAGTAGTATACGGGCCAGCCAGGGCAACTATGGCTACACCTTC. It translates to CASSIRASQGNYGYTF.

The chain uses TRBV7-8 and TRBJ2-1, with D unresolved. Germline CDR1 is SGHVS and CDR2 is FQNEAQ. Trimming stripped 1 base from V and 2 bases from J, with 9 bases between. This CDR3 spans 15 amino acids. The CDR3 bases are TGTGCCAGCAGCTTAGGCGGCAGTCCCTACAATGAGCAGTTCTTC. Translation gives CASSLGGSPYNEQFF.

Written as DNA, the CDR3 is TGTGCCAGCAGCGGGGCAGGGGCGGACGGCTACACCTTC. Amino acids: CASSGAGADGYTF. The rearrangement links TRBV5-4 to TRBJ1-2; perhaps TRBD1 as D (6 bases). CDR1 is SGHNT and CDR2 is YYREEE in the germline V gene (reference sequence). The V end lost 4 bases, the J end lost 8 bases, and 15 bases lay between the germline ends. There are 13 residues in the CDR3.

The chain combines TRBV24-1 with TRBJ1-2; 9 bases fit TRBD1. This CDR3 is built from 12 residues. In germline, CDR1 is KGHDR, CDR2 SFDVKD. With V trimmed by 3 bases and J by 8 bases, 0 bases remained unmatched. The CDR3 reads CATSDDRGGYTF. The CDR3 coding sequence is TGTGCCACCAGTGATGACAGGGGGGGCTACACCTTC.

The chain recombines TRBV19 with TRBJ1-1, with D perhaps TRBD1 (5 bases). Germline V CDR1 and CDR2: LNHDA, SQIVND (reference sequence). The CDR3 is 14 residues long. V lost 7 bases, J lost 0 bases, and 12 bases lay in between. CDR3 in DNA: TGTGCCAGTAAACGTGAGACAGTGAACACTGAAGCTTTCTTT. This codes for CASKRETVNTEAFF.

The genes are TRBV13 and TRBJ2-1; the match to TRBD1 covers 8 bases. The CDR3 covers 16 residues. Germline V gene data show CDR1 as PRHDT and CDR2 as FYEKMQ (reference sequence). The V gene end was trimmed by 5 bases and the J gene end by 6 bases; junction bases not matched to a gene: 12. The CDR3 sequence is CASSQTGTGTLNEQFF. In DNA form, the CDR3 reads TGTGCCAGCAGCCAAACCGGGACAGGAACACTCAATGAGCAGTTCTTC.

This clone occurred once. V and J are TRBV6-2 or TRBV6-3 and TRBJ2-1; D remains ambiguous. Trimming removed 0 bases from V and 6 bases from J, with 6 bases in between. CDR1 and CDR2 from the germline V gene are MNHEY and SVGEGT. This CDR3 has 13 amino acids. The CDR3 loop is CASSYSPRNEQFF. In nucleotides, the CDR3 is TGTGCCAGCAGTTACTCCCCCCGCAATGAGCAGTTCTTC.

V is TRBV28 and J is TRBJ2-7; weak D call: TRBD2 (7 bases). The ends were cut back, 6 bases at V and 3 bases at J, with 24 bases in the middle. The CDR3 is 17 residues long. The germline V gene has CDR1 MDHEN and CDR2 SYDVKM. CDR3 in DNA: TGTGCCAGCAGCGCTCCAGCGGGGTCGGGGGCAGTCTACGAGCAGTACTTC. This gives the protein CASSAPAGSGAVYEQYF.

The CDR3 DNA reads TGTGCCAGCAGCCAAGAGAAGACAGGGGAAATCTACGAGCAGTACTTC. Protein sequence: CASSQEKTGEIYEQYF. The chain links TRBV14 to TRBJ2-7; 8 bases agree with TRBD1. The CDR3 sequence is 16 residues long. CDR1 and CDR2 (germline): SGHDN, FVKESK. V dropped 0 bases and J dropped 3; count of bases not matched to a gene: 7.

DNA of the CDR3: TGTGCCAGCAGCGTGGTGGCGGGGGAAGAGACCCAGTACTTC. Encoded protein: CASSVVAGEETQYF. The chain employs TRBV9 and TRBJ2-5; 7 positions agree with TRBD2. CDR1 is SGDLS and CDR2 is YYNGEE in the germline V gene. The CDR3 sequence is 14 residues long. Trimming removed 2 bases from V and 3 bases from J; junction bases left unmatched: 4.

This chain links TRBV9 with TRBJ2-2; TRBD1 matches at 9 bases. The CDR3 runs 16 residues. Losses at the gene ends were 2 bases for V and 4 bases for J; bases not matched to a gene: 6. Germline CDR1 and CDR2: SGDLS and YYNGEE. DNA of the CDR3: TGTGCCAGCAGCGTGTGGACAGGGGCGGTCACCGGGGAGCTGTTTTTT. This translates into CASSVWTGAVTGELFF.

This clone came up a few times. V gene TRBV10-3 combines with J gene TRBJ2-7; TRBD1 agrees at 7 bases. Per the germline V gene, CDR1 is ENHRY and CDR2 is SYGVKD. CDR3 size: 14 residues. Trimming removed 4 bases from V and 3 bases from J; junction bases left unmatched: 6. The CDR3 sequence is CAISVPGQSYEQYF. CDR3 in DNA: TGTGCCATCAGTGTACCGGGACAGAGCTACGAGCAGTACTTC.

The chain carries TRBV7-8 and TRBJ2-3, with 9 positions matching TRBD2. In germline, CDR1 is SGHVS, CDR2 FQNEAQ. Unmatched junction bases numbered 6, after V lost 3 bases and J lost 5 bases. The CDR3 consists of 15 residues. As DNA, the CDR3 is TGTGCCAGCAGCTTGGGTAGCGGGGGCGGAGATACGCAGTATTTT. Translation gives CASSLGSGGGDTQYF.

The V call is TRBV15, the J call TRBJ2-1, with a tentative D call TRBD1 (6 bases). The V end was cut by 4 bases, the J end by 5 bases, with 12 bases between. Germline V gene lookup returns CDR1 LNHNV and CDR2 YYDKDF (reference sequence). The CDR3 sequence is 14 residues long. CDR3 nucleotide sequence: TGTGCCACCAGCACAAGGACAGTAAACAATGAGCAGTTCTTC. It translates to CATSTRTVNNEQFF.

The V gene is TRBV7-6, the J gene TRBJ2-7, with a weak D call TRBD1 (6 bases). Germline CDR1 SGHVS, CDR2 FNYEAQ. The CDR3 spans 15 residues. V dropped 0 bases and J dropped 5 bases, with 14 bases sitting between them. The CDR3 nucleotides are TGTGCCAGCAGCTTAGCGACACAGGGTCTCGACGAGCAGTACTTC. This encodes CASSLATQGLDEQYF.

This rearrangement joins TRBV4-3 to TRBJ1-2; maybe TRBD1 (5 bases). Germline values: CDR1 LGHNA, CDR2 YSLEER. V was trimmed by 5 bases and J by 8 bases, leaving 12 bases between them. This CDR3 is 12 amino acids long. The chain's CDR3 is CASSARRDGYTF. The CDR3 DNA sequence: TGCGCCAGCAGCGCCAGGCGGGACGGCTACACCTTC.

The chain uses TRBV4-2 and TRBJ2-1, with a tentative D call TRBD1 (6 bases). CDR3 length equals 14 residues. Germline CDR1 and CDR2: LGHNA and YNFKEQ. V lost 4 bases and J lost 4, with 11 bases in between. CDR3 region: CASSPQDSYNEQFF. In DNA, the CDR3 is TGTGCCAGCAGCCCACAGGACAGTTACAATGAGCAGTTCTTC.

This chain uses TRBV7-8 with TRBJ1-2, with a possible D match to TRBD1 (6 bases). The CDR3 contains 12 residues. Trimming removed 10 bases at V and 8 bases at J, with 17 bases between. Germline CDR1 and CDR2: SGHVS and FQNEAQ. CDR3 in amino acids: CATDGGARGYTF. CDR3 coding DNA: TGTGCCACCGACGGGGGGGCGCGCGGCTACACCTTC.

V gene TRBV10-3 combines with J gene TRBJ2-7; the D is unclear. Germline assignment: CDR1 ENHRY and CDR2 SYGVKD. V was clipped by 10 bases and J by 0 bases, with 16 bases between them. The length of the CDR3 is 14 residues. The CDR3, as DNA: TGTGCCACCAGAACCAGCCAGGTCTCCTACGAGCAGTACTTC. Amino acids: CATRTSQVSYEQYF.

The chain employs TRBV14 and TRBJ2-7; 7 positions agree with TRBD1. Germline V gene lookup returns CDR1 SGHDN and CDR2 FVKESK. The CDR3 runs 13 residues. V lost 5 bases and J lost 4; bases outside the gene matches: 5. The CDR3 loop reads CASSLDRLYEQYF. CDR3 DNA sequence: TGTGCCAGCAGCTTGGACAGGTTGTACGAGCAGTACTTC.